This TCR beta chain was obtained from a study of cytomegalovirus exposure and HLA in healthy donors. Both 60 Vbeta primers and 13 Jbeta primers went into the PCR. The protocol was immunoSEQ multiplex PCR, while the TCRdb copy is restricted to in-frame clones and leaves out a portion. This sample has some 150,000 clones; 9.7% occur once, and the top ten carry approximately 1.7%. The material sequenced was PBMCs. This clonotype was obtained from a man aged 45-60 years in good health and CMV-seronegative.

The CDR3 sequence: CASSSHFRGQPNSPLHF. CDR3 nucleotide sequence: TGTGCCAGCAGTTCCCACTTTCGTGGACAGCCTAATTCACCCCTCCACTTT. The chain uses TRBV27 and TRBJ1-6, with TRBD1 as a possible D gene (6 bases). Trimming removed 4 bases at V and 6 bases at J, with 19 bases between. CDR3 length: 17 residues. Per germline, CDR1 MNHEY and CDR2 SMNVEV (reference sequence).